This TCR beta chain is from a study of Graves' ophthalmopathy and Graves' hyperthyroidism. Study-wide points: The model forecast ophthalmopathy progression, reaching 60% to 71% sensitivity and 72% to 75% specificity.

About this clonotype: Antigen unknown.

With a duration under 3 months, ophthalmopathy in the donors showed moderate-to-severe activity, CAS ≥3 and NOSPECS ≥4. The TCR beta CDR3 regions underwent amplification from RNA transcripts. The first-round RT-PCR employed HTBI primers together with the Qiagen OneStep RT-PCR kit. A multiplex PCR was then performed as the second round. TCRdb used MiXCR to reprocess the multiplex PCR reads, holding one entry per CDR3 protein. The sample yields fewer than 350,000 distinct CDR3 sequences, about a sixth seen once. V dropped 4 bases and J dropped 3 bases, with 15 bases sitting between them. CDR1 is MDHEN and CDR2 is SYDVKM in the germline V gene. CDR3 length equals 15 residues.

The V call is TRBV28, the J call TRBJ1-1; D ambiguous. The sample taken for sequencing was peripheral blood. This clonotype was sampled from an adult man with Graves' ophthalmopathy. The CDR3 spells CASSSPYQGHTEAFF. The CDR3 nucleotides are TGTGCCAGCAGTTCCCCTTATCAAGGGCACACTGAAGCTTTCTTT.